The rows below give T cell receptor beta chains drawn from one sample of a study of T cells in Graves' hyperthyroidism and ophthalmopathy. TCRdb reprocessed the multiplex PCR reads with MiXCR, giving one entry per CDR3 protein. Of some 250,000 distinct CDR3 sequences listed, about 16% are singletons. The sample comprised blood. The receptors were sampled from a woman aged 45 to 65 with Graves' hyperthyroidism that later progressed to Graves' ophthalmopathy. Each CDR3 is given with its conserved first and last residue. D genes are given only for firm matches. Not every row has a clone size; where given, it reads once, few, many or a size class.

clone_size d_call j_call v_call cdr3_nt cdr3_aa
many - TRBJ2-3 TRBV18 TGTGCCAGCTCCCCTGCCGGCCCCTCCGAGGGCACAGATACGCAGTATTTT CASSPAGPSEGTDTQYF
- - TRBJ2-5 TRBV7-9 TGTGCCAGCAGCCGTTTGGAACACCCGTACCAAGAGACCCAGTACTTC CASSRLEHPYQETQYF
many - TRBJ2-5 TRBV11-2 TGTGCCAGCAGCTTTAACAGAGGGGCAGAGACCCAGTACTTC CASSFNRGAETQYF
- - TRBJ2-2 TRBV5-1 TGCGCCAGCAGCTTAGGAACGGCTTACACCGGGGAGCTGTTTTTT CASSLGTAYTGELFF
- TRBD1 TRBJ1-5 TRBV19 TGTGCCAGTAGTATCAGACAGGGGACTTATAGCAATCAGCCCCAGCATTTT CASSIRQGTYSNQPQHF
- TRBD2 TRBJ2-5 TRBV4-1 TGCGCCAGCAGCCCTAACCGCCTAGCGGGAGGACCGGGCGGGGAGACCCAGTACTTC CASSPNRLAGGPGGETQYF
many TRBD2 TRBJ2-2 TRBV6-5 TGTGCCAGCAGTTACGGGGGGGAAAGGAGGACCGGGGAGCTGTTTTTT CASSYGGERRTGELFF
few TRBD1 TRBJ1-5 TRBV9 TGTGCCAGCAGCGTAGAGGGGGAGGGGGACAGGGGGCTTGATCAGCCCCAGCATTTT CASSVEGEGDRGLDQPQHF
many - TRBJ2-1 TRBV20-1 TGCAGTGCTAGTCAGGTGTACGAAGATGAGCAGTTCTTC CSASQVYEDEQFF
many TRBD1 TRBJ2-1 TRBV11-2 TGTGCCAGCAGCTTAGCTGCAGGGGGCCACAATGAGCAGTTCTTC CASSLAAGGHNEQFF
- - TRBJ1-5 TRBV7-9 TGTGCCAGCAGCTTGGGGGGGTCGGCCCAGCCCCAGCATTTT CASSLGGSAQPQHF
many - TRBJ1-2 TRBV20-1 TGCAGTGCTAGGGACGCCTACGTTGGGGACTATGGCTACACCTTC CSARDAYVGDYGYTF
- TRBD2 TRBJ2-1 TRBV7-3 TGTGCCAGCAGCTTAACGGGACTAGCGGGAGTCGGGAATGAGCAGTTCTTC CASSLTGLAGVGNEQFF
- - TRBJ2-2 TRBV20-1 TGCAGTGCCATGGGTGGGAGTGGGTACGGGGAGCTGTTTTTT CSAMGGSGYGELFF
many - TRBJ2-1 TRBV2 TGTGCCAGCAGTGAAGCAAGATCCTCCTACAATGAGCAGTTCTTC CASSEARSSYNEQFF
many - TRBJ1-1 TRBV3-1 TGTGCCAGCAGCCAAGACAGGGACACTGAAGCTTTCTTT CASSQDRDTEAFF
many - TRBJ2-1 TRBV27 TGTGCCAGCAGCCCTCGGCGGGCCCACAATGAGCAGTTCTTC CASSPRRAHNEQFF
many - TRBJ1-5 TRBV6-2/TRBV6-3 TGTGCCAGCAGTTACTCTGGGCAGGTTTTTGTTTCAGCCCAGCATTTT CASSYSGQVFVSAQHF
many - TRBJ2-3 TRBV12-5 TGTGCTAGTGGATGGACAGCTACGGATACGCAGTATTTT CASGWTATDTQYF
- - TRBJ2-3 TRBV7-2 TGTGCCAGCAGCTCCCACTATTCAGGAACAGATACGCAGTATTTT CASSSHYSGTDTQYF
few TRBD2 TRBJ2-7 TRBV20-1 TGCAGTGCTAGAAATTCCGGGACTAGAGCCTACGAGCAGTACTTC CSARNSGTRAYEQYF
few - TRBJ2-2 TRBV29-1 TGCAGCGTTAGAGGGGAATCGAACACCGGGGAGCTGTTTTTT CSVRGESNTGELFF
few - TRBJ1-6 TRBV5-1 TGCGCCAGCAGCTTGGCCGAACAGGGAGCTAATTCACCCCTCCACTTT CASSLAEQGANSPLHF
many - TRBJ1-1 TRBV5-1 TGCGCCAGCAGCTTAAACAGGGCTGAAGCTTTCTTT CASSLNRAEAFF
- - TRBJ2-1 TRBV2 TGTGCCAGCAGTGAAGTGAGCGCTCTCGGTGAGCAGTTCTTC CASSEVSALGEQFF
many TRBD1 TRBJ2-7 TRBV20-1 TGCAGTGCTAGACCCGGACAGGGGGTACCCTACGAGCAGTACTTC CSARPGQGVPYEQYF
- - TRBJ2-7 TRBV10-3 TGTGCCATCAGTGAGTCGCGGGACGGAAGCTCCTACGAGCAGTACTTC CAISESRDGSSYEQYF
- - TRBJ2-7 TRBV7-9 TGTGCCAGCAGCCGGGACTTAGCGGACGAGCAGTACTTC CASSRDLADEQYF
- - TRBJ2-7 TRBV19 TGTGCCAGTAGTATAGGAACTAGAAGCTACGAGCAGTACTTC CASSIGTRSYEQYF
many - TRBJ2-7 TRBV5-6 TGTGCCAGCAGCTTGAACTACTACGAGCAGTACTTC CASSLNYYEQYF
- - TRBJ1-2 TRBV20-1 TGCAGTGCTGGGCACCCAGTCAGCCCCCTCAATGGCTACACCTTC CSAGHPVSPLNGYTF
- - TRBJ1-3 TRBV4-2 TGTGCCAGCAGCCAAGATCGACAGAACACCATATATTTT CASSQDRQNTIYF
many - TRBJ2-3 TRBV12-5 TGTGCTAGTGGTTTGCGGGATACGCAGTATTTT CASGLRDTQYF
many - TRBJ1-4 TRBV2 TGTGCCAGCAAGGGGCAGCCTAATGAAAAACTGTTTTTT CASKGQPNEKLFF
many - TRBJ1-1 TRBV10-3 TGTGCCATCAAAGGGGCGTCCGGCACTGAAGCTTTCTTT CAIKGASGTEAFF
many - TRBJ2-3 TRBV5-1 TGCGCCAGCAGCTTTACACCGGGACGTAGACCAGATACGCAGTATTTT CASSFTPGRRPDTQYF
few - TRBJ1-1 TRBV28 TGTGCCAGCAGTTTAAAGATGGGGGGGATGAACACTGAAGCTTTCTTT CASSLKMGGMNTEAFF
many - TRBJ2-1 TRBV28 TGTGCCAGCAGCCCGTTGTCGAACACTTACAATGAGCAGTTCTTC CASSPLSNTYNEQFF
many - TRBJ2-3 TRBV18 TGTGCCAGCTCACTAACGGACGGAGCCACAGATACGCAGTATTTT CASSLTDGATDTQYF
many - TRBJ2-5 TRBV10-1 TGCGCCAGCAGTGAGTTCGGGCTGGGGACCCCAGGATCGGGGACCCAGTACTTC CASSEFGLGTPGSGTQYF
few - TRBJ1-5 TRBV27 TGTGCCAGCAGTTTAAGGGGGGGAACCCAGCCCCAGCATTTT CASSLRGGTQPQHF
many TRBD1 TRBJ2-3 TRBV18 TGTGCCAGCTCACCCACCTCGGGACAGGGAAGCACTACGCAGTATTTT CASSPTSGQGSTTQYF